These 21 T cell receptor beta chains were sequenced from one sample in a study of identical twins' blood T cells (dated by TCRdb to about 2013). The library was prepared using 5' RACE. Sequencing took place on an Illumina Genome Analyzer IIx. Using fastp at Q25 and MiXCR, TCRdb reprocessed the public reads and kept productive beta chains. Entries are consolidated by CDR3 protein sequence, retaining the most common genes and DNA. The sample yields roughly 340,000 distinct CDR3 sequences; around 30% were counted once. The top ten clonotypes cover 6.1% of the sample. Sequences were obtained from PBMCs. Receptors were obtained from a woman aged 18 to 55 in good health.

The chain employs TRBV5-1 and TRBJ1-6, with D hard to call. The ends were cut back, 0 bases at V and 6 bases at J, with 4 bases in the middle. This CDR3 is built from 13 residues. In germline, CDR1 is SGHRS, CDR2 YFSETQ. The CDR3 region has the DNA TGCGCCAGCAGCTTGGAAACTAATTCACCCCTCCACTTT. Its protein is CASSLETNSPLHF.

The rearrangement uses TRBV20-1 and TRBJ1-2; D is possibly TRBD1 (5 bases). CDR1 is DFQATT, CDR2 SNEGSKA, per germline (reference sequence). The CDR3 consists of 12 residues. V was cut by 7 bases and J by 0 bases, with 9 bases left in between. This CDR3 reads CSGTGANYGYTF. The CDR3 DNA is TGCAGTGGGACGGGGGCTAACTATGGCTACACCTTC.

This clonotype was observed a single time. This chain's CDR3 is CSASIAKNIQYF. As DNA, the CDR3 is TGCAGCGCTTCAATCGCCAAAAACATTCAGTACTTC. This chain links TRBV29-1 with TRBJ2-4; no definite D call. CDR3 size: 12 residues. The germline CDR1 and CDR2 sequences are SQVTM and ANQGSEA. The V gene lost 7 bases and the J gene lost 1 base, with 8 bases spanning the gap. The complete variable domain, with remaining parts taken from reference TRBV29-1 and TRBJ2-4, reads SAVISQKPSRDICQRGTSLTIQCQVDSQVTMMFWYRQQPGQSLTLIATANQGSEATYESGFVIDKFPISRPNLTFSTLTVSNMSPEDSSIYLCSASIAKNIQYFGAGTRLSVL.

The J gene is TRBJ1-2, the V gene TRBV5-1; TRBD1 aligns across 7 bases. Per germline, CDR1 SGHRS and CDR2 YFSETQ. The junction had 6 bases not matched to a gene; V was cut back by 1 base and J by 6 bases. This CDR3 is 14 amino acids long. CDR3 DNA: TGCGCCAGCAGCTTGCTACAGGGGAGGGATGGCTACACCTTC. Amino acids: CASSLLQGRDGYTF.

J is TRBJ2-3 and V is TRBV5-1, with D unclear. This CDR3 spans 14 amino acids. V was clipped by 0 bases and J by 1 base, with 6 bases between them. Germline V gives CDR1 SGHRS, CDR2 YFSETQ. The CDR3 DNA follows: TGCGCCAGCAGCTTGGGGTCCGGCACAGATACGCAGTATTTT. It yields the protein CASSLGSGTDTQYF.

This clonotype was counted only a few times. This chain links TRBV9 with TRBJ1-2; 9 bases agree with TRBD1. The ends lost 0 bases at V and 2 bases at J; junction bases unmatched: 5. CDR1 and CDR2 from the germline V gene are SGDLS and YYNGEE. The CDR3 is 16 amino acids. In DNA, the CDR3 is TGTGCCAGCAGCGTAGAGGGGACAGGGCTCAACTATGGCTACACCTTC. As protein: CASSVEGTGLNYGYTF. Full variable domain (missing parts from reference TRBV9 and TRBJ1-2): DSGVTQTPKHLITATGQRVTLRCSPRSGDLSVYWYQQSLDQGLQFLIQYYNGEERAKGNILERFSAQQFPDLHSELNLSSLELGDSALYFCASSVEGTGLNYGYTFGSGTRLTVV.

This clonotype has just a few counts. The chain's CDR3 is CASSLHRSVREQYF. CDR3 in DNA: TGTGCCAGCAGCCTCCACCGGTCTGTTCGGGAGCAGTACTTC. The chain joins TRBV7-2 to TRBJ2-7; no firm D call. Per germline, CDR1 SGHTA and CDR2 FQGNSA. The CDR3 totals 14 residues. V was clipped by 5 bases and J by 7 bases, with 18 bases between them. Drawing the rest from reference TRBV7-2 and TRBJ2-7, the complete variable domain is GAGVSQSPSNKVTEKGKDVELRCDPISGHTALYWYRQSLGQGLEFLIYFQGNSAPDKSGLPSDRFSAERTGGSVSTLTIQRTQQEDSAVYLCASSLHRSVREQYFGPGTRLTVT.

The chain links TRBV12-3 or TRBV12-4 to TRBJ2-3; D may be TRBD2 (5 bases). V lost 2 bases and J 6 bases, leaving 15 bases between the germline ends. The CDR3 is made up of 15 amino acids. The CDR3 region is CASSLRWASLDTQYF. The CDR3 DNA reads TGTGCCAGCAGTTTAAGGTGGGCTAGCTTGGATACGCAGTATTTT.

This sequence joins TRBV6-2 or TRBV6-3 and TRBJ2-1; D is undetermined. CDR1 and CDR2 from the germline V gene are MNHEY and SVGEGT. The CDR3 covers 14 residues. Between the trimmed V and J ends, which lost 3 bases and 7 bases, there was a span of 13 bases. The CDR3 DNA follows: TGTGCCAGCAGTTATAGCCGTAATGCGAATGAGCAGTTCTTC. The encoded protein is CASSYSRNANEQFF.

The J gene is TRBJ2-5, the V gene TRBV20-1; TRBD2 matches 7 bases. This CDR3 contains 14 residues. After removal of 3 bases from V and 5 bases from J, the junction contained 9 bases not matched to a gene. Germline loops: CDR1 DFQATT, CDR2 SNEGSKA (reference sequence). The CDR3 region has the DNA TGCAGTGCTAGTACCTCTAGCGGTGGGGAGACCCAGTACTTC. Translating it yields CSASTSSGGETQYF.

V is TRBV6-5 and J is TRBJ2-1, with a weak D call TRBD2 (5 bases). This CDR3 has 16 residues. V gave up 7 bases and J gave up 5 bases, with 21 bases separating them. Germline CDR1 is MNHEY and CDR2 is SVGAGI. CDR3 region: CASMRHHRERNNEQFF. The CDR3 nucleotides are TGTGCCAGCATGAGGCACCACCGGGAAAGGAACAATGAGCAGTTCTTC.

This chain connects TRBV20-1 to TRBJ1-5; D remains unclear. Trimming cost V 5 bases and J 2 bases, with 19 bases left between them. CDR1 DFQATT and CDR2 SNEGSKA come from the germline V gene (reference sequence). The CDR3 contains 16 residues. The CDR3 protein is CSAPEPRGARNQPQHF. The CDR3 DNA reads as TGCAGTGCTCCCGAACCTCGGGGAGCCCGCAATCAGCCCCAGCATTTT.

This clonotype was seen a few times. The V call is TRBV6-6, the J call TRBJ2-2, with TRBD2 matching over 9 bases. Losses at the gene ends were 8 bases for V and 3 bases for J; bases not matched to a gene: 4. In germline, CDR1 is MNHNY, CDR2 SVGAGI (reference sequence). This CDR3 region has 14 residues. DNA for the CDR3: TGTGCCAGCCACCTAGCGGGGTACACCGGGGAGCTGTTTTTT. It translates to CASHLAGYTGELFF.

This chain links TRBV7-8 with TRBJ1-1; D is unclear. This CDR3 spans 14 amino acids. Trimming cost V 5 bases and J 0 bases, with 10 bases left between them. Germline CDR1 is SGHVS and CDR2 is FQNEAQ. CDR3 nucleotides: TGTGCCAGCAGCCCGTTCAACATGAACACTGAAGCTTTCTTT. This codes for CASSPFNMNTEAFF.

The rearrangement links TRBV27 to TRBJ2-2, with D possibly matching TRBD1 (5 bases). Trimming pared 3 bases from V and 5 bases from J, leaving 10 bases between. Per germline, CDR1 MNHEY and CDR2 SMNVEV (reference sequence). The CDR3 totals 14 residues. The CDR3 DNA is TGTGCCAGCAGTTTGGAAGGGGAAACCGGGGAGCTGTTTTTT. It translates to CASSLEGETGELFF.

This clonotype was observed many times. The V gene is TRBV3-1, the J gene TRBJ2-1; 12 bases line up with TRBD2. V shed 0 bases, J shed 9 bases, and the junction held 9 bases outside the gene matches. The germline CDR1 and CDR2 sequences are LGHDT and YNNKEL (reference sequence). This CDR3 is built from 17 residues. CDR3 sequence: CASSQDRTSGARTEQFF. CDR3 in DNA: TGTGCCAGCAGCCAAGATCGGACTAGCGGGGCCCGTACTGAGCAGTTCTTC.

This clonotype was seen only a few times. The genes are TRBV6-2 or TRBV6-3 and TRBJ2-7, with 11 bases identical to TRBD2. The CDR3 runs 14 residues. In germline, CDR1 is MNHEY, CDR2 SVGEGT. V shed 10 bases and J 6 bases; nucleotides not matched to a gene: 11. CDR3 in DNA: TGTGCCACCTTAGCGGGAGGGCCGGAAGGCGAGCAGTACTTC. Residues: CATLAGGPEGEQYF.

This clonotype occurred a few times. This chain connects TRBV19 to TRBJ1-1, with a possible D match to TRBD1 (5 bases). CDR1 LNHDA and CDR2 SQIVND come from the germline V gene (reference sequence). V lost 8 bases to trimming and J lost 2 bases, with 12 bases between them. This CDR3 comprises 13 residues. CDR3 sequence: CASLGGFNTEAFF. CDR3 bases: TGTGCCAGTCTTGGGGGATTCAACACTGAAGCTTTCTTT.

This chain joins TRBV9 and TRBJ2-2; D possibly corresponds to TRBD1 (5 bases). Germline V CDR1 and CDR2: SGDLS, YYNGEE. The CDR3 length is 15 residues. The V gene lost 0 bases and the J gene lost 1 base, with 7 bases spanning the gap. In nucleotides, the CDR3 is TGTGCCAGCAGCGTAGCAGGGCTGAACACCGGGGAGCTGTTTTTT. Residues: CASSVAGLNTGELFF.

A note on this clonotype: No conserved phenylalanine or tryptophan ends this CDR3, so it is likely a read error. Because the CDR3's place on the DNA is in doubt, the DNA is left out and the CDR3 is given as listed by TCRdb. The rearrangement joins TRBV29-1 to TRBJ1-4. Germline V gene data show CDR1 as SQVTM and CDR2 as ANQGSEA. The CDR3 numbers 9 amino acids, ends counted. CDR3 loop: CSVEDRGEA.

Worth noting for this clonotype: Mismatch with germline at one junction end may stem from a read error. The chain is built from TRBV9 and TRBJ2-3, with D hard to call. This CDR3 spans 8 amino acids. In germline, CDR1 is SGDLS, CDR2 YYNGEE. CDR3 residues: CPPATQYF. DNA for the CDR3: TGCCCCCCAGCTACGCAGTATTTT.